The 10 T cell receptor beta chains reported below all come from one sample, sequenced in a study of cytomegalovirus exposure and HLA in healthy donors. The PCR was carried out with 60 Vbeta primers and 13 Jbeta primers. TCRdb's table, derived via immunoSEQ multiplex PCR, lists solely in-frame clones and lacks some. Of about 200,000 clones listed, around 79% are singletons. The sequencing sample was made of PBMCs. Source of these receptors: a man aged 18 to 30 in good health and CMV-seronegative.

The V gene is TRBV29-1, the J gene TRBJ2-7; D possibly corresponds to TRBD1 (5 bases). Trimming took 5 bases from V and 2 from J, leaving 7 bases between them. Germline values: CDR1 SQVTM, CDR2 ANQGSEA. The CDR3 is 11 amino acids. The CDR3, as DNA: TGCAGCGTTCGACAGACCTACGAGCAGTACTTC. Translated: CSVRQTYEQYF.

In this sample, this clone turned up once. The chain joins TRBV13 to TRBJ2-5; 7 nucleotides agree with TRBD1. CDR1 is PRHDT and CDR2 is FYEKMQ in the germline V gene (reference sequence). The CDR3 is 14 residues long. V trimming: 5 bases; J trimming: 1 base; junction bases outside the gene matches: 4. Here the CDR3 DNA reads TGTGCCAGCAGCCTCGGGACAGTCCAAGAGACCCAGTACTTC. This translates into CASSLGTVQETQYF.

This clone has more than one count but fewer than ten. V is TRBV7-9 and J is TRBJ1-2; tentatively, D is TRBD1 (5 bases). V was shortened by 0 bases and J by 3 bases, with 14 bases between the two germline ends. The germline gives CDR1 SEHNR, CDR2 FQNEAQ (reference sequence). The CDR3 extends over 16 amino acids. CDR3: CASSLAALGGDYGYTF. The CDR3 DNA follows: TGTGCCAGCAGCTTAGCGGCGTTGGGAGGGGACTATGGCTACACCTTC.

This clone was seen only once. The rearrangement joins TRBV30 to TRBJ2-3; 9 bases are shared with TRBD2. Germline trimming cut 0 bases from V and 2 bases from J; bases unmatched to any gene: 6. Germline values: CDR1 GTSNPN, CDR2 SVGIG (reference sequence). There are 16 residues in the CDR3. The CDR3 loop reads CAWSVREGWNTDTQYF. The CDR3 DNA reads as TGTGCCTGGAGTGTGCGGGAGGGGTGGAACACAGATACGCAGTATTTT.

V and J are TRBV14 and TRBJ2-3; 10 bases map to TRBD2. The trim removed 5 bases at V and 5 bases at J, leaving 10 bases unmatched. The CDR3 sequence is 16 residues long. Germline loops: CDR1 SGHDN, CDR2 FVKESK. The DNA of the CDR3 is TGTGCCAGCAGCTCCCAGCGGGGGGGCGTGAAAGATACGCAGTATTTT. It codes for CASSSQRGGVKDTQYF.

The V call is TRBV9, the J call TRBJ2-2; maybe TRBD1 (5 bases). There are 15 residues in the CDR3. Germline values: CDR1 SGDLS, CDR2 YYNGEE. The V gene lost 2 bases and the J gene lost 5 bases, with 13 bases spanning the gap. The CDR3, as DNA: TGTGCCAGCAGCGTCAGCAGGGTGAGGACCGGGGAGCTGTTTTTT. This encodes CASSVSRVRTGELFF.

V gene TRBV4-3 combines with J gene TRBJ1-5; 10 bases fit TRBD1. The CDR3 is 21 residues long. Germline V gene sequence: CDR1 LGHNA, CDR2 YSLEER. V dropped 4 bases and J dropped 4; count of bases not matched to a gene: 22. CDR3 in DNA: TGCGCCAGCAGCCCGGTAACTTTATTCCGGGACAGGGGTACCCTAAATCAGCCCCAGCATTTT. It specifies CASSPVTLFRDRGTLNQPQHF.

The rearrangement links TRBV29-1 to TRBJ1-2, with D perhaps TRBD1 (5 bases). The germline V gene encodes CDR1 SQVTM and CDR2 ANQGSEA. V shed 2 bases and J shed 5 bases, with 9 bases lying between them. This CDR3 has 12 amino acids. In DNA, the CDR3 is TGCAGCGTTGAACAGGGTTTGTATGGCTACACCTTC. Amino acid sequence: CSVEQGLYGYTF.

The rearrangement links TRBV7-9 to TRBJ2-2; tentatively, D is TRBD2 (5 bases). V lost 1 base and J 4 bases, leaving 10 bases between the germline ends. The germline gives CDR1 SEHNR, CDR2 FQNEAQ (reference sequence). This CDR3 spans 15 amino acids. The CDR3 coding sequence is TGTGCCAGCAGCTTAGGAGGGTCCTTCACCGGGGAGCTGTTTTTT. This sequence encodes CASSLGGSFTGELFF.

CDR3 region: CAWRSSRDEKLFF. In nucleotides, the CDR3 is TGTGCCTGGAGGTCTAGTAGAGATGAAAAACTGTTTTTT. V usage is TRBV30 and J usage is TRBJ1-4; D call uncertain. The V gene's germline CDR1 is GTSNPN and CDR2 SVGIG (reference sequence). With 3 bases removed from V and 6 bases from J, the gap between germline ends came to 11 bases. The CDR3 covers 13 residues.